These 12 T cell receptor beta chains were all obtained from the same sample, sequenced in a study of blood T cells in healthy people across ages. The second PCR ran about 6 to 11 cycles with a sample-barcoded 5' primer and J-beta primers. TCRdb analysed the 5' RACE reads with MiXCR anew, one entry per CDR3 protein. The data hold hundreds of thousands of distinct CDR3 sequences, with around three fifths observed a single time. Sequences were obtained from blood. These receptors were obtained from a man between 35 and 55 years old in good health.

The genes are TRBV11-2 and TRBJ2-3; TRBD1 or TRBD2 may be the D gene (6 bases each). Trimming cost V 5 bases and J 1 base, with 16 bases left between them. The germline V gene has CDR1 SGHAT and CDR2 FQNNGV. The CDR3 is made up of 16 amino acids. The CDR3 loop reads CASSTRGRTGTDTQYF. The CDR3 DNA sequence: TGTGCCAGCAGCACGAGGGGGAGGACAGGCACAGATACGCAGTATTTT.

CDR3 sequence reads: CSARGFPRADTQYF. CDR3 DNA: TGCAGTGCTAGAGGGTTTCCCCGCGCAGATACGCAGTATTTT. V usage is TRBV20-1 and J usage is TRBJ2-3; D is unresolved. CDR1 is DFQATT and CDR2 is SNEGSKA in the germline V gene (reference sequence). V dropped 1 base and J dropped 4 bases, with 12 bases sitting between them. The CDR3 contains 14 residues.

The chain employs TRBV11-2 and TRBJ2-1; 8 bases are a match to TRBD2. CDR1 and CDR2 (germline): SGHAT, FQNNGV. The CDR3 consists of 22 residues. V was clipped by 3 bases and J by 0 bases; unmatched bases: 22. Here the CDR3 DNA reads TGTGCCAGCAGCTTTCCTATCTCGCTCGAGGCTAGCGGGTCGAGCTCCTACAATGAGCAGTTCTTC. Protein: CASSFPISLEASGSSSYNEQFF.

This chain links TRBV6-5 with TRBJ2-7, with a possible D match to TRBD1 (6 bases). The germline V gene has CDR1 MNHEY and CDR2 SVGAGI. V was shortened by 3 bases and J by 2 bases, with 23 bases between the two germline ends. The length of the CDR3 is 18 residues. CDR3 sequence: CASSYGTGLAKGAYEQYF. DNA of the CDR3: TGTGCCAGCAGTTATGGGACGGGGTTAGCGAAGGGGGCCTACGAGCAGTACTTC.

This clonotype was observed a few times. This chain's CDR3 is CASSPGQPGELFF. The DNA of the CDR3 is TGTGCCAGCAGCCCCGGACAGCCCGGGGAGCTGTTTTTT. This chain joins TRBV5-4 and TRBJ2-2; TRBD1 might be the D (6 bases). V lost 4 bases and J lost 6, with 10 bases in between. Germline V gene sequence: CDR1 SGHNT, CDR2 YYREEE (reference sequence). This CDR3 has 13 amino acids.

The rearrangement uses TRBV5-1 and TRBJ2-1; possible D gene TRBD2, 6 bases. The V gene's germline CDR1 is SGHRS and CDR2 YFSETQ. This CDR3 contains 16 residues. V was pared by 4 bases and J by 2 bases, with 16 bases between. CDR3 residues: CASSPTSGSAYNEQFF. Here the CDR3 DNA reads TGCGCCAGCAGCCCCACCAGCGGGTCGGCCTACAATGAGCAGTTCTTC.

CDR3 nucleotide sequence: TGTGCCAGCAGCGGCCGGGACACCCTAGCCAAAAACATTCAGTACTTC. Its translation is CASSGRDTLAKNIQYF. The rearrangement links TRBV4-2 to TRBJ2-4, with a tentative D call TRBD1 (6 bases). The CDR3 extends over 16 amino acids. Germline V gene sequence: CDR1 LGHNA, CDR2 YNFKEQ. The V gene lost 5 bases and the J gene lost 0 bases, with 14 bases spanning the gap.

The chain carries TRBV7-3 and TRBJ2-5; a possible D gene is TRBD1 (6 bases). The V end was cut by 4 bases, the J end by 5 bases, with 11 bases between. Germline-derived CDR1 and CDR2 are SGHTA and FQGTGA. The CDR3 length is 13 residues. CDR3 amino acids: CASSSTGMETQYF. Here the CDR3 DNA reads TGTGCCAGCAGCTCGACAGGAATGGAGACCCAGTACTTC.

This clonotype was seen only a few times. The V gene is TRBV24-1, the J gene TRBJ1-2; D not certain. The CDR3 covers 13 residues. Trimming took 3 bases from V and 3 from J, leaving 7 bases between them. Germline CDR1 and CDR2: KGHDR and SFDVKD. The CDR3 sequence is CATSDTEYYGYTF. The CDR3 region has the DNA TGTGCCACCAGTGATACAGAGTACTATGGCTACACCTTC.

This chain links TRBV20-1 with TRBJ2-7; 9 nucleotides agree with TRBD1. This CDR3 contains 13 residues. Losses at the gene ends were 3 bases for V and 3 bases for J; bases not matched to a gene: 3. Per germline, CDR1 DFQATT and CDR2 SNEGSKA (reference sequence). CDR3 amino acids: CSARGDRVYEQYF. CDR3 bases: TGCAGTGCTAGGGGGGACAGGGTCTACGAGCAGTACTTC.

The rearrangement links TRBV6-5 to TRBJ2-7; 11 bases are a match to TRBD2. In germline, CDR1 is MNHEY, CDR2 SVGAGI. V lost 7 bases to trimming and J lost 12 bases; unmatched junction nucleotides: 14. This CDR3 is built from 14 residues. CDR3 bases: TGTGCCAGCATCCCTTCCGGGACTAGCGGCGGTAGGTACTTC. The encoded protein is CASIPSGTSGGRYF.

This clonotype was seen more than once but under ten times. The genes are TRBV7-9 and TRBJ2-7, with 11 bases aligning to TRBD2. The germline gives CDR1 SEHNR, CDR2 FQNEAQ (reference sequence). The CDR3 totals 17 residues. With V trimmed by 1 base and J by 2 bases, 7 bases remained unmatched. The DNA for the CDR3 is TGTGCCAGCAGCTTAGGAGTAGGACTAGCGGGTACCTACGAGCAGTACTTC. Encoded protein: CASSLGVGLAGTYEQYF.